The present entry profiles one TCR beta chain with its context. Its antigen is as yet unknown. The record originates from a study of cytomegalovirus exposure and HLA in healthy donors. The CDR3 spans 15 residues. J gave up 0 bases and V 6 bases, and 4 bases lay outside the gene matches. CDR1 MDHEN and CDR2 SYDVKM come from the germline V gene. General study results and limits: Sequencing likely caused a cluster of highly shared sequence variants.

Healthy donors of bone marrow made up the group. The PCR used 60 Vbeta and 13 Jbeta primers. Here immunoSEQ multiplex PCR was the method, and the copy in TCRdb shows in-frame clones only, minus some. The data hold about 120,000 clones, with roughly 77% observed a single time. The sample taken for sequencing was PBMCs. The receptor comes from a man aged 50-59 years in good health and CMV-seropositive. The rearrangement uses TRBV28 and TRBJ1-5, with 8 positions matching TRBD1. The CDR3 nucleotides are TGTGCCAGCAGGACCGGGACAGGTAGCAATCAGCCCCAGCATTTT. It specifies CASRTGTGSNQPQHF.